What follows is one T cell receptor (beta chain) and its context. As handled by the study authors: For nucleated cells, counts were estimated from reference gene primer amplification. The assay was immunoSEQ multiplex PCR, and TCRdb's table has in-frame clones only and misses some. The V and J calls and clone size come from that table; D and trimming were worked out from the DNA. Among some 33,000 clones listed, around 90% were seen once. These data belong to a study of blood T cell repertoires in COVID-19. Background on the study: Sites in the United States, Italy and Spain provided acute and convalescent COVID-19 samples.

V lost 1 base, J lost 10 bases, and 11 bases stayed unmatched. The CDR3 length is 16 residues. Germline-derived CDR1 and CDR2 are MDHEN and SYDVKM. Material: peripheral blood. The receptor's source is a man between 60 and 75 years old with acute or convalescent COVID-19. J is TRBJ2-1 and V is TRBV28; 9 positions agree with TRBD2. In DNA form, the CDR3 reads TGTGCCAGCAGTTTATTCGGGATAGCGGGAGTGCGGGAGCAGTTCTTC. This codes for CASSLFGIAGVREQFF. Full variable domain (remainder filled in from reference TRBV28 and TRBJ2-1): DVKVTQSSRYLVKRTGEKVFLECVQDMDHENMFWYRQDPGLGLRLIYFSYDVKMKEKGDIPEGYSVSREKKERFSLILESASTNQTSMYLCASSLFGIAGVREQFFGPGTRLTVL.